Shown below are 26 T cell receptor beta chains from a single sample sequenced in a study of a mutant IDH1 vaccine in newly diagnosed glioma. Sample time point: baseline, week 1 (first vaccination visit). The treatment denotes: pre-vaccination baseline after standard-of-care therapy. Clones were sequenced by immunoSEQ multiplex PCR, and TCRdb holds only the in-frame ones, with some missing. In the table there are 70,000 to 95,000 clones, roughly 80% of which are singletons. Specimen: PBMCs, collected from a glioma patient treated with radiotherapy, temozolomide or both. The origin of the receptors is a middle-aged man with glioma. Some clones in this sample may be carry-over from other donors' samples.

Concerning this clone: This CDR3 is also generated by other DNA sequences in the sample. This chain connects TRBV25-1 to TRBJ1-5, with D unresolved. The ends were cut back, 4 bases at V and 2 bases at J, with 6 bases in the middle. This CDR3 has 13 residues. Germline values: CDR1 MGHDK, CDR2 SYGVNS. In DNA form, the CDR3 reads TGTGCCAGCAGTGGCCAGGGCAATCAGCCCCAGCATTTT. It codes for CASSGQGNQPQHF.

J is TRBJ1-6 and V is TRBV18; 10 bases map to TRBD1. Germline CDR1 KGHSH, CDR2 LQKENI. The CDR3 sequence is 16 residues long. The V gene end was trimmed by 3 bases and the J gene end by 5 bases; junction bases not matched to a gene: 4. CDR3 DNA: TGTGCCAGCTCACCGTGGACAGGGGGAGATAATTCACCCCTCCACTTT. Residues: CASSPWTGGDNSPLHF.

CDR3 protein: CASSMNPDQPQHF. The CDR3, as DNA: TGTGCCAGTAGTATGAATCCCGATCAGCCCCAGCATTTT. This chain links TRBV19 with TRBJ1-5; D is uncertain. Germline V gene data show CDR1 as LNHDA and CDR2 as SQIVND (reference sequence). The CDR3 has 13 amino acids. Between the trimmed V and J ends, which lost 3 bases and 5 bases, there was a span of 8 bases.

The CDR3 protein is CASSFYPRGTEAFF. CDR3 DNA: TGTGCCAGCAGCTTTTACCCCAGGGGGACTGAAGCTTTCTTT. This chain uses TRBV13 with TRBJ1-1; TRBD1 matches 7 bases. After removal of 3 bases from V and 5 bases from J, the junction contained 6 bases not matched to a gene. The germline V gene has CDR1 PRHDT and CDR2 FYEKMQ (reference sequence). The length of the CDR3 is 14 residues.

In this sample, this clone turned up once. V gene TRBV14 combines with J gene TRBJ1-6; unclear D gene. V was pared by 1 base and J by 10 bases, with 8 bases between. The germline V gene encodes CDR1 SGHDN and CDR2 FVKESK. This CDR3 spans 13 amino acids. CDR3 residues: CASSQVGESPLHF. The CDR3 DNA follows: TGTGCCAGCAGCCAAGTTGGAGAATCACCCCTCCACTTT.

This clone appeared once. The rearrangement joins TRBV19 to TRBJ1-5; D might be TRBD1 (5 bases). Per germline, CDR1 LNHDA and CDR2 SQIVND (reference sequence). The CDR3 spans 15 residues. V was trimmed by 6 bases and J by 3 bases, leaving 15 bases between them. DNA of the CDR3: TGTGCCAGTAGAGCGGGTACGGGGCCCAATCAGCCCCAGCATTTT. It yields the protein CASRAGTGPNQPQHF. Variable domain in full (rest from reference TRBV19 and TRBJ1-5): DGGITQSPKYLFRKEGQNVTLSCEQNLNHDAMYWYRQDPGQGLRLIYYSQIVNDFQKGDIAEGYSVSREKKESFPLTVTSAQKNPTAFYLCASRAGTGPNQPQHFGDGTRLSIL.

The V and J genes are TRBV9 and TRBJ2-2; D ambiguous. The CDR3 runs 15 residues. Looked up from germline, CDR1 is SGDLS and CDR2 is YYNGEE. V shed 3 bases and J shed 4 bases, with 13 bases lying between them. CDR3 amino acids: CASSATQGRTGELFF. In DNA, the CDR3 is TGTGCCAGCAGCGCTACACAAGGTCGCACCGGGGAGCTGTTTTTT.

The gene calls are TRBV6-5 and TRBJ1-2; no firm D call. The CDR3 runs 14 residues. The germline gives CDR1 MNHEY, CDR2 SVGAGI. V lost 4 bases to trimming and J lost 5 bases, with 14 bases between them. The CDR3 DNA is TGTGCCAGCAGTTTCGGACGGGCGGAGTATGGCTACACCTTC. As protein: CASSFGRAEYGYTF.

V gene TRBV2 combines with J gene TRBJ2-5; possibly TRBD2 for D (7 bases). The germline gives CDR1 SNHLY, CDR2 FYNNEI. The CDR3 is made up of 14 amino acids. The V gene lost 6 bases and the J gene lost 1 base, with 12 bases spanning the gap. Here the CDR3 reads CASRTRGAQETQYF. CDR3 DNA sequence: TGTGCCAGCAGAACACGGGGGGCCCAAGAGACCCAGTACTTC.

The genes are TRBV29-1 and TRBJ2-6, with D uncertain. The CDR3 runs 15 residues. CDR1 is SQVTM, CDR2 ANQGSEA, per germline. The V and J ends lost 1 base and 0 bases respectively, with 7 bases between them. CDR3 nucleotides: TGCAGCGTTGAAGTGATCATCTCTGGGGCCAACGTCCTGACTTTC. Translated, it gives CSVEVIISGANVLTF.

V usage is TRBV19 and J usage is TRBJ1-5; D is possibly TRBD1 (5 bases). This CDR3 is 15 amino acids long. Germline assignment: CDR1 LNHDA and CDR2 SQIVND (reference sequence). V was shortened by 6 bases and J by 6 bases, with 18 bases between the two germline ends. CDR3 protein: CASSQGPLLSQPQHF. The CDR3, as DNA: TGTGCCAGTAGCCAGGGACCGCTCCTGAGTCAGCCCCAGCATTTT.

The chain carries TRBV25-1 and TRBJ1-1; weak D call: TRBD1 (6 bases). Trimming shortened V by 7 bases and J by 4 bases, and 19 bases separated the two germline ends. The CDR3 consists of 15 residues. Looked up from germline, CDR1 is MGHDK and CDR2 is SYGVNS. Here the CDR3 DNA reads TGTGCCAGCACTGGGTTCGGGGGCGGAGGCACTGAAGCTTTCTTT. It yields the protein CASTGFGGGGTEAFF.

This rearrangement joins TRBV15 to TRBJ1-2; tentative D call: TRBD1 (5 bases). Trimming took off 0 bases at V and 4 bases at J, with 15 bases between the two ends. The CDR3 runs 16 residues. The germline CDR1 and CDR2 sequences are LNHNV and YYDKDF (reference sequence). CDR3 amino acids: CATSRDLAGMGYGYTF. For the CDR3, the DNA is TGTGCCACCAGCAGAGATCTCGCAGGGATGGGCTATGGCTACACCTTC.

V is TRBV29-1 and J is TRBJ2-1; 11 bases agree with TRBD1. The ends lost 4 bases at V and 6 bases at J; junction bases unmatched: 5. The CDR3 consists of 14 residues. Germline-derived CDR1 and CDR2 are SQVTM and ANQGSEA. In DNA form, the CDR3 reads TGCAGCGTTGTCCGGGACAGGGGGTTCAATGAGCAGTTCTTC. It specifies CSVVRDRGFNEQFF.

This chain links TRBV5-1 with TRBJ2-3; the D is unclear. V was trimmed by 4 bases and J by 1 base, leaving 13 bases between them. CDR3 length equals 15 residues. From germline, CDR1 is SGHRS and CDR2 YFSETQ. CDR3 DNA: TGCGCCAGCAGCCACTACTCCGGAGGCACAGATACGCAGTATTTT. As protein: CASSHYSGGTDTQYF.

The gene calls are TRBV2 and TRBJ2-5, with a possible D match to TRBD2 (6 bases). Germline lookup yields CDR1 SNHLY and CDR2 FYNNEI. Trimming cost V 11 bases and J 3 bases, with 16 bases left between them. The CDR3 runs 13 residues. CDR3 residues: CAGPASVEETQYF. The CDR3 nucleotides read TGTGCCGGACCGGCTAGCGTAGAAGAGACCCAGTACTTC.

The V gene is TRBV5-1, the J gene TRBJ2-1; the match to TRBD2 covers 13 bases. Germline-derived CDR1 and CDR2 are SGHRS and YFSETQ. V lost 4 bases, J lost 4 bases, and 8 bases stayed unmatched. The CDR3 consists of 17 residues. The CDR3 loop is CASSLRTSGGLYNEQFF. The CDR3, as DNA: TGCGCCAGCAGCCTGAGGACTAGCGGGGGTCTATACAATGAGCAGTTCTTC.

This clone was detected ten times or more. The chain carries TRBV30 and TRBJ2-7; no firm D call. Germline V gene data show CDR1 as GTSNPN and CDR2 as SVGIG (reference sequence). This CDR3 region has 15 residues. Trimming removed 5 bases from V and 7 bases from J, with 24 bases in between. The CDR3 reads CAWPPRRPVPGEQYF. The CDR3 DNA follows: TGTGCCTGGCCGCCTAGGAGACCGGTACCTGGGGAGCAGTACTTC.

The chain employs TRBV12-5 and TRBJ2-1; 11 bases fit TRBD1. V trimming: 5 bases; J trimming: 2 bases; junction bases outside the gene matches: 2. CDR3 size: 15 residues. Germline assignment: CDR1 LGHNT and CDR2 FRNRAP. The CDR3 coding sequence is TGTGCTAGTGGTGAGGGACAGGGGGCCTACAATGAGCAGTTCTTC. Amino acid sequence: CASGEGQGAYNEQFF. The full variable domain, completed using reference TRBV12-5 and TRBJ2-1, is DARVTQTPRHKVTEMGQEVTMRCQPILGHNTVFWYRQTMMQGLELLAYFRNRAPLDDSGMPKDRFSAEMPDATLATLKIQPSEPRDSAVYFCASGEGQGAYNEQFFGPGTRLTVL.

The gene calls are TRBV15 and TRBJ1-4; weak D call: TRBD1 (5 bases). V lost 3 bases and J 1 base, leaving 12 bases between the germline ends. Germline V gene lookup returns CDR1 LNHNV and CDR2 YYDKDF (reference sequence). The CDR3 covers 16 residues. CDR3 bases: TGTGCCACCAGCAGGGACACCGGTGGAACTAATGAAAAACTGTTTTTT. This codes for CATSRDTGGTNEKLFF.

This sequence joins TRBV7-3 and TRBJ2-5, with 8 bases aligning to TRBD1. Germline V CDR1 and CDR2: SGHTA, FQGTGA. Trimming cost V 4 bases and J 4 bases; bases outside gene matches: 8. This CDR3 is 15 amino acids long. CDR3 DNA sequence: TGTGCCAGCAGCTCGACAGGGGATGGGTTAGAGACCCAGTACTTC. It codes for CASSSTGDGLETQYF.

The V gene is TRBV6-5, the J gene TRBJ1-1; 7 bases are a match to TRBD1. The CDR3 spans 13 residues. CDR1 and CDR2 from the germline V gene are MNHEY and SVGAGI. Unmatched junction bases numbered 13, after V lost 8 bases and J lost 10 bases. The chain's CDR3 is CASWGRGTYGAFF. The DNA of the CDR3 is TGTGCCAGCTGGGGCAGGGGGACGTATGGAGCTTTCTTT.

For the CDR3, the DNA is TGTGCCAGCAGCTTCCAGGGGCCGGGGGGCACTGAAGCTTTCTTT. This gives the protein CASSFQGPGGTEAFF. The chain carries TRBV5-6 and TRBJ1-1, with D tentatively TRBD1 (6 bases). V lost 2 bases and J 4 bases, leaving 15 bases between the germline ends. Germline CDR1 and CDR2: SGHDT and YYEEEE. The length of the CDR3 is 15 residues.

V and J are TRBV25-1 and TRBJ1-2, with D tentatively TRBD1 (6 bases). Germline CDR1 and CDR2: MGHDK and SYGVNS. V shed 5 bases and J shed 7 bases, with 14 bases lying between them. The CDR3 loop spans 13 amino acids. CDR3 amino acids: CASSLRGAGGYTF. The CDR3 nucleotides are TGTGCCAGCAGTTTGAGGGGGGCAGGTGGCTACACCTTC.

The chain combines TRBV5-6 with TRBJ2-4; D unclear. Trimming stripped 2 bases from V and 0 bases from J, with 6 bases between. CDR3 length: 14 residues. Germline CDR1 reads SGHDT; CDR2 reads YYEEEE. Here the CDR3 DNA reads TGTGCCAGCAGCTTATACCTAGCCAAAAACATTCAGTACTTC. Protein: CASSLYLAKNIQYF.

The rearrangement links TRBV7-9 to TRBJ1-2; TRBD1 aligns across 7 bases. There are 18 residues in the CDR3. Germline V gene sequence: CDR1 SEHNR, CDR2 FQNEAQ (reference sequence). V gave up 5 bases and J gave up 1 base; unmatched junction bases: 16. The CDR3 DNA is TGTGCCAGCAGCCCCCTCACGGCAGGGGGACGTTTTAACTATGGCTACACCTTC. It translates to CASSPLTAGGRFNYGYTF.